This TCR beta chain was captured in a study of T cells expressing NK-cell markers (dated by TCRdb to 2018 to 2020). For context, the study as a whole: Under ten donors provided sorted CD3+CD56+NKG2C+, CD3+CD56+NKG2C- and CD3+CD56-NKG2C+ T-cell subsets, whose TCR beta-chain repertoires were profiled. Among the eight sequenced donors, only one was HCMV-seronegative, while the other seven were HCMV-seropositive. All eight donors whose samples were sequenced were randomly selected healthy volunteers, three of them men and five women. Sequencing of the libraries produced 2 x 150 bp reads on Illumina HiSeq 2000/2500, MiSeq or NextSeq. Results the study describes overall, beyond this receptor: Those dominant clonotypes were again the most abundant among CD3+CD56-NKG2C+ cells in a few donors, at about 28.3-60.1%. Whether the expanded NKG2C-expressing T cell clones were specific for HCMV antigens was left unclear. In over five donors, the dominant CD3+CD56+NKG2C+ clonotypes were among the top 10 CD8+ clonotypes and accounted for roughly 1.0-8% of CD8+ T cells.

Per the germline V gene, SQVTM is the CDR1 and ANQGSEA is the CDR2. Including the terminal cysteine and phenylalanine, the CDR3 comprises 11 residues. No nucleotide data were recorded. Sequenced using an Illumina HiSeq 2000. The TCR beta cDNA libraries were made using 5'RACE template switching, a step that added both a universal primer site and unique molecular identifiers. Priming for cDNA synthesis came from the TCR beta constant segment, and two successive PCR amplification steps followed. Per the source publication's procedure: MIGEC was used to demultiplex reads and group the reads by UMI, and MiTCR was used to assemble and quantify clonotypes. To exclude erroneous sequences, any TCR cDNA sequence not supported by at least two reads was discarded. The tcR package was used for downstream repertoire analysis, and clonotypes were matched between fractions using CDR3 nucleotide sequence together with V segment. Antigen specificity was annotated against VDJdb with VDJmatch, allowing one amino acid substitution in CDR3. After the reads were reprocessed by TCRdb, one entry was made per CDR3 protein sequence, with no DNA. These V and J calls rely on TCRdb rather than the paper's analysis. The table kept for this sample lists about 160,000 distinct CDR3 sequences. The ten largest clones add up to about 18% of the sample.

HCMV serostatus was determined by detecting HCMV-specific IgG in serum with a commercial ELISA kit. Ficoll density gradient centrifugation was used to isolate peripheral blood mononuclear cells from blood. Notes on this clonotype: There is no known antigen for this receptor.

Material for sequencing was blood T cells: a sorted CD56 or NKG2C T cell subset, CD4+ or CD8+ T cells, or bulk PBMC T cells (not recorded which). The sequence derives from a woman aged 18 to 75 in good health. The sequence joins TRBV29-1 to TRBJ2-7; without DNA, the TCRdb call of TRBD1 cannot be checked. CDR3 reads: CSVGQRAGQYF.